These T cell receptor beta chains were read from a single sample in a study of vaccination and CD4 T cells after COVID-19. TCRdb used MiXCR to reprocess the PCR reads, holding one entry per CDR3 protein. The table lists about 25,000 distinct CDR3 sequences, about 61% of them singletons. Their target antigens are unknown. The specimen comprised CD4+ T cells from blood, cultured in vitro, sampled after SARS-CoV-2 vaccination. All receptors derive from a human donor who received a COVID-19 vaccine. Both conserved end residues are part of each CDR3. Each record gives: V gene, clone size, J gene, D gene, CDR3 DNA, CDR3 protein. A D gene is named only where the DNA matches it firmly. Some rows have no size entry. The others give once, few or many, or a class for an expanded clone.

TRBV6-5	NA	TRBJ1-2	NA	TGTGCCAGCAGTTATAGACAAGGGGTCTATGGCTACACCTTC	CASSYRQGVYGYTF
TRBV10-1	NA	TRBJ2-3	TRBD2	TGCGCCAGCAGTGAGCCTGGGACTAGCGCAGATACGCAGTATTTT	CASSEPGTSADTQYF
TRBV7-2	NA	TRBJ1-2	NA	TGTGCCAGCAGCTTAGCACCGGGGGGCTATGGCTACACCTTC	CASSLAPGGYGYTF
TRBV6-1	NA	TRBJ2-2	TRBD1	TGTGCCAGCAGAAACAGGGGAGCGTCCGGGGAGCTGTTTTTT	CASRNRGASGELFF
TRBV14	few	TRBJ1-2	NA	TGTGCCAGCAGCCTCAGGGTTTACTATGGCTACACCTTC	CASSLRVYYGYTF
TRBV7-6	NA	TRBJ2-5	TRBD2	TGTGCCAGCAGCTTAGCAGTCGGGACTAGCGGGGGGCAGCAAGAGACCCAGTACTTC	CASSLAVGTSGGQQETQYF
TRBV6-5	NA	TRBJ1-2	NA	TGTGCCAGCAGTTACTCCCAAGGGACGAGGGGCGAGGACTATGGCTACACCTTC	CASSYSQGTRGEDYGYTF
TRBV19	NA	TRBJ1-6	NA	TGTGCCAGTAGTAATCAGGGAGATTCATCACCCCTCCACTTT	CASSNQGDSSPLHF
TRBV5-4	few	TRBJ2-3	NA	TGTGCCAGCAGCCTGGGGGCCACAGATACGCAGTATTTT	CASSLGATDTQYF
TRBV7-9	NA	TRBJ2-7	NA	TGTGCCAGCAGCTTAGATCACTTCTCCTACGAGCAGTACTTC	CASSLDHFSYEQYF
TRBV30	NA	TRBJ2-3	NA	TGTGCCTGGAGCCTAAGAGGGCCGTCTAGCACAGATACGCAGTATTTT	CAWSLRGPSSTDTQYF
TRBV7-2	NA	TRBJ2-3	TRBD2	TGTGCCAGCAGCTTACGGGGACTAGCGGGGGAGGATACGCAGTATTTT	CASSLRGLAGEDTQYF
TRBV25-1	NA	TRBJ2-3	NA	TGTGCCAGCAAGTCGGGGGTCACAGATACGCAGTATTTT	CASKSGVTDTQYF
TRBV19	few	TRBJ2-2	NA	TGTGCCAGTAGTGCGGGACGGATGAACACCGGGGAGCTGTTTTTT	CASSAGRMNTGELFF
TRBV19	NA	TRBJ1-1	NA	TGTGCCAGTAACCCGGGAGGGGGGAAAATGAACACTGAAGCTTTCTTT	CASNPGGGKMNTEAFF
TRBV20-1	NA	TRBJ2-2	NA	TGCAGTGCTAGAACGGCGGGGGCGAGAACCGGGGAGCTGTTTTTT	CSARTAGARTGELFF
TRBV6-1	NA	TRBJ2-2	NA	TGTGCCAGCAGTGTAGGAGATCAGCCCGGGGAGCTGTTTTTT	CASSVGDQPGELFF
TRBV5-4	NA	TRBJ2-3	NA	TGTGCCAGCAGCTTGACTAGCTGGGCAGATACGCAGTATTTT	CASSLTSWADTQYF
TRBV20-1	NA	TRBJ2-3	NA	TGCAGTGCTAGAGATCCCAGGGGCGGCACAGATACGCAGTATTTT	CSARDPRGGTDTQYF
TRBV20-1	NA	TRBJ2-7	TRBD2	TGCAGTGCTAGTCACTCGCCTAGCGGGGACGAGCAGTACTTC	CSASHSPSGDEQYF
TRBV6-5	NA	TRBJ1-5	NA	TGTGCCAGCAGTTCGTCCCGACAGGCTAATCAGCCCCAGCATTTT	CASSSSRQANQPQHF
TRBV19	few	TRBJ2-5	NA	TGTGCCAGTAGTAAACGGGCCAGACAAGAGACCCAGTACTTC	CASSKRARQETQYF
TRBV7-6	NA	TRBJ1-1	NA	TGTGCCAGCAGCTTAGCTATCAGCAGTGAAGCTTTCTTT	CASSLAISSEAFF
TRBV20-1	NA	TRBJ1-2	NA	TGCAGTGCTAGTAGGCAGAACTATGGCTACACCTTC	CSASRQNYGYTF
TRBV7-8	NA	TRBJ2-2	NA	TGTGCCAGCGTACTGATGGTTACCGGGGAGCTGTTTTTT	CASVLMVTGELFF
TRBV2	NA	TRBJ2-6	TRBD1	TGTGCCAGCAGCTATTGGGGACAGGGGGGCTCTGGGGCCAACGTCCTGACTTTC	CASSYWGQGGSGANVLTF
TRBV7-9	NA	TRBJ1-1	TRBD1	TGTGCCAGCAGCTTCCCGGACAGGGTGGACACTGAAGCTTTCTTT	CASSFPDRVDTEAFF
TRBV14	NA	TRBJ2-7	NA	TGTGCCAGCAGCCAAGAGGTCGGGTCTTCCTACGAGCAGTACTTC	CASSQEVGSSYEQYF
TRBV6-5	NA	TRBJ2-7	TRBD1	TGTGCCAGCAGTTACTCAGACAGGGGGGACTACGAGCAGTACTTC	CASSYSDRGDYEQYF
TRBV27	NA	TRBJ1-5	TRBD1	TGTGCCAGCAGTGCCGGGACAGAAAGTCTGCCCCAGCATTTT	CASSAGTESLPQHF
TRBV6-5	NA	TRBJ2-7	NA	TGTGCCAGCAGTTACGGTGGGGCATTGAGTTACGAGCAGTACTTC	CASSYGGALSYEQYF
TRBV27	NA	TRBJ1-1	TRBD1	TGTGCCAGCAGATCCACAGGGGGACTCACTGAAGCTTTCTTT	CASRSTGGLTEAFF
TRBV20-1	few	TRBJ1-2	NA	TGCAGTGCTAGGCTCAGGGATCGTGGCTACACCTTC	CSARLRDRGYTF
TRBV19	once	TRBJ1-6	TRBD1	TGTGCCAGTAGTATTGGGACAGGCGCTTCACCCCTCCACTTT	CASSIGTGASPLHF
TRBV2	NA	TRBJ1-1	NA	TGTGCCAGCAGGGAGACCACTGAAGCTTTCTTT	CASRETTEAFF
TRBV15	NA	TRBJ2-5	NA	TGTGCCACCAGCAGAGATCGGGCAGGAGAGACCCAGTACTTC	CATSRDRAGETQYF
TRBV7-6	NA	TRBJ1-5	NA	TGTGCCAGCAGTCCGGGACACGGGGTTGGGCGTGGGCCCCAGCATTTT	CASSPGHGVGRGPQHF
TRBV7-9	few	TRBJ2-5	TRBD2	TGTGCCAGCAGCTTGGGACTAGCGGGGACATCGGGGGAGACCCAGTACTTC	CASSLGLAGTSGETQYF
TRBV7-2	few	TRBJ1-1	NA	TGTGCCAGCAGCCCACGGGACTCCTACACTGAAGCTTTCTTT	CASSPRDSYTEAFF
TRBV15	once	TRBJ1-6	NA	TGTGCCACCAGCAGAGGCTGGGCAGCTCCTAATTCACCCCTCCACTTT	CATSRGWAAPNSPLHF
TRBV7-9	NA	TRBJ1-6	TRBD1	TGTGCCAGCAGCCCAAGGGGAGGAGGGGGCGGGTCGGCCCTCCACTTT	CASSPRGGGGGSALHF
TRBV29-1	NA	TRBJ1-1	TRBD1	TGCAGCGCTACCCCTACAGGGGGCCCGGGGGCTTTCTTT	CSATPTGGPGAFF
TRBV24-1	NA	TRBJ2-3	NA	TGTGCCACCAGTGATACCCAAGGTACGCAGTATTTT	CATSDTQGTQYF
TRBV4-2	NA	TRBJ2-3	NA	TGTGCCAGCAGCCAACCCTTGGGGGGAGGCACAGATACGCAGTATTTT	CASSQPLGGGTDTQYF
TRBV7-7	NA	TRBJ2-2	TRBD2	TGTGCCAGCAGCCTCGGGAGCGGGGGGGCTGCCGGGGAGCTGTTTTTT	CASSLGSGGAAGELFF
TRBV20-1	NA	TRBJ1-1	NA	TGCAGTGCTAGTTACCGGGAAGCTTTCTTT	CSASYREAFF
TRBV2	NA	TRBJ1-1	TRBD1	TGTGCCAGCAGTTCTTTAGTACAGGGGGGCGCTTTCTTT	CASSSLVQGGAFF
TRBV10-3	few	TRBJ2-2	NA	TGTGCCATCAGTGAGCAGGGGCCCGGGGAGCTGTTTTTT	CAISEQGPGELFF
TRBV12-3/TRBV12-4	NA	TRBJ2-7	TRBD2	TGTGCCAGCGGGGGACTAGCGGGGGGGTACGAGCAGTACTTC	CASGGLAGGYEQYF